This T cell receptor (beta chain) stems from a study of T cells in Graves' hyperthyroidism and ophthalmopathy. RNA transcripts yielded amplified TCR beta CDR3 regions. Researchers ran a first-round RT-PCR on the TCR CDR3 using the HTBI primer set. TCRdb independently ran MiXCR on the multiplex PCR reads; one entry per CDR3 protein. The data show 350,000 to 400,000 distinct CDR3 sequences, approximately 15% seen once. This clonotype was recorded at least ten times. This TCR was sampled from a woman aged 30 to 39 with Graves' hyperthyroidism. The sequenced sample consisted of blood.

The CDR3 nucleotides read TGTGCCAGCTTCTTGGGACAGGGATACGAGCAGTACTTC. Its translation: CASFLGQGYEQYF. The chain employs TRBV28 and TRBJ2-7, with 9 positions matching TRBD1. This CDR3 is built from 13 residues. The junction had 6 bases not matched to a gene; V was cut back by 8 bases and J by 4 bases. The germline CDR1 and CDR2 sequences are MDHEN and SYDVKM. Drawing the rest from reference TRBV28 and TRBJ2-7, the complete variable domain is DVKVTQSSRYLVKRTGEKVFLECVQDMDHENMFWYRQDPGLGLRLIYFSYDVKMKEKGDIPEGYSVSREKKERFSLILESASTNQTSMYLCASFLGQGYEQYFGPGTRLTVT.